This entry lists 21 T cell receptor beta chains sequenced from one sample in a study of beta chain features in type 1 diabetes. Every bit of the isolated RNA underwent reverse transcription, so sequencing read expressed TCRB transcripts. Libraries were prepared by immunoSEQ multiplex PCR; TCRdb keeps only in-frame clonotypes and omits some of them. The sample lists 200,000 to 300,000 clones, approximately 14% occurring once. Sequencing was done on a sample of naive CD4+ T cells from blood. Receptors originate from a woman aged 40 to 50 in good health.

This clone occurred a few times. The chain employs TRBV5-4 and TRBJ2-5; 7 bases line up with TRBD2. The CDR3 covers 14 residues. CDR1 is SGHNT and CDR2 is YYREEE in the germline V gene (reference sequence). V shed 4 bases and J 4 bases; nucleotides not matched to a gene: 7. The CDR3 nucleotides are TGTGCCAGCAGCCCGCGGGGGAGGATAGAGACCCAGTACTTC. It codes for CASSPRGRIETQYF.

This sequence joins TRBV21-1 and TRBJ1-5. TRBV21-1 is classified as a pseudogene. This CDR3 is built from 16 residues. The CDR3 region has the DNA TGTGCCAGCAGCAAAGTCGCGGGGATGAGCAATCAGCCCCAGCATTTT. This encodes CASSKVAGMSNQPQHF.

The chain has TRBV27 and TRBJ1-2; D gene ambiguous. Per the germline V gene, CDR1 is MNHEY and CDR2 is SMNVEV (reference sequence). V gave up 7 bases and J gave up 2 bases, with 11 bases separating them. This CDR3 comprises 13 residues. In nucleotides, the CDR3 is TGTGCCAGCAAAACGGGTCGGAACTATGGCTACACCTTC. Translation gives CASKTGRNYGYTF.

This clone was observed a few times. The gene calls are TRBV4-2 and TRBJ1-1; maybe TRBD1 (5 bases). CDR3 size: 15 residues. The V and J ends lost 3 bases and 0 bases respectively, with 11 bases between them. The germline gives CDR1 LGHNA, CDR2 YNFKEQ. The CDR3 loop is CASSQATAMNTEAFF. The CDR3 DNA reads as TGTGCCAGCAGCCAGGCGACAGCAATGAACACTGAAGCTTTCTTT.

The chain has TRBV5-4 and TRBJ2-5; tentative D call: TRBD1 (6 bases). The J call may be in error: the DNA end matches TRBJ2-7 better. The CDR3 is 14 residues long. Germline V CDR1 and CDR2: SGHNT, YYREEE (reference sequence). In nucleotides, the CDR3 is TGTGCCAGCAGCGGGCGGACAGACATCTACGAGCAGTACTTC. This gives the protein CASSGRTDIYEQYF.

This clone was recorded a few times. This chain links TRBV7-8 with TRBJ2-2, with 10 bases matching TRBD2. The CDR3 runs to 16 residues. With V trimmed by 1 base and J by 4 bases, 3 bases remained unmatched. Germline V gene sequence: CDR1 SGHVS, CDR2 FQNEAQ. Here the CDR3 DNA reads TGTGCCAGCAGCTTAGGAGTAGCGGGGGGCACCGGGGAGCTGTTTTTT. Its protein is CASSLGVAGGTGELFF.

J is TRBJ1-1 and V is TRBV6-6; the D gene is possibly TRBD1 (5 bases). The germline V gene has CDR1 MNHNY and CDR2 SVGAGI (reference sequence). V lost 2 bases to trimming and J lost 2 bases, with 9 bases between them. The CDR3 extends over 14 amino acids. CDR3 loop: CASSYPGLNTEAFF. The CDR3, as DNA: TGTGCCAGCAGTTACCCGGGACTCAACACTGAAGCTTTCTTT.

This clone was seen more than once but under ten times. V usage is TRBV10-3 and J usage is TRBJ1-5; D unclear. The V end lost 0 bases, the J end lost 10 bases, and 7 bases lay between the germline ends. Germline V gives CDR1 ENHRY, CDR2 SYGVKD. This CDR3 spans 12 amino acids. DNA of the CDR3: TGTGCCATCAGTGAGTCGGCCCACCCCCAGCATTTT. Its translation: CAISESAHPQHF.

The J gene is TRBJ2-5, the V gene TRBV5-1, with a possible D match to TRBD1 (5 bases). Between the trimmed V and J ends, which lost 5 bases and 2 bases, there was a span of 13 bases. Germline-derived CDR1 and CDR2 are SGHRS and YFSETQ. The CDR3 runs to 14 residues. CDR3 region: CASSWTDIQETQYF. The CDR3 nucleotides are TGCGCCAGCAGTTGGACGGACATACAAGAGACCCAGTACTTC.

About this clone itself: Other DNA sequences in the sample encode the same CDR3. The chain employs TRBV15 and TRBJ1-2; 7 positions agree with TRBD1. CDR1 and CDR2 from the germline V gene are LNHNV and YYDKDF (reference sequence). The CDR3 extends over 14 amino acids. J gave up 2 bases and V 0 bases, and 0 bases lay outside the gene matches. CDR3 residues: CATSRDRGNYGYTF. The DNA for the CDR3 is TGTGCCACCAGCAGAGACAGGGGGAACTATGGCTACACCTTC.

The chain carries TRBV18 and TRBJ2-7; 9 bases match TRBD1. With 0 bases clipped from V and 2 bases from J, the junction kept 5 bases outside the gene matches. From germline, CDR1 is KGHSH and CDR2 LQKENI. The CDR3 is 16 amino acids. The CDR3 loop reads CASSPPGTGFTYEQYF. CDR3 DNA: TGTGCCAGCTCACCACCAGGGACAGGGTTTACCTACGAGCAGTACTTC.

V is TRBV29-1 and J is TRBJ1-3; 9 bases match TRBD1. J lost 0 bases, V lost 4 bases, and 10 bases had no gene match. The CDR3 consists of 17 residues. CDR1 is SQVTM and CDR2 is ANQGSEA in the germline V gene. This CDR3 reads CSVAQGAPGDSGNTIYF. The CDR3 DNA reads TGCAGCGTTGCACAGGGGGCCCCAGGAGACTCTGGAAACACCATATATTTT.

The genes are TRBV15 and TRBJ2-3, with 10 nucleotides matching TRBD2. Germline assignment: CDR1 LNHNV and CDR2 YYDKDF (reference sequence). This CDR3 region has 16 residues. The junction had 5 bases not matched to a gene; V was cut back by 2 bases and J by 3 bases. The CDR3 sequence: CATSRSSGGATDTQYF. The CDR3 nucleotides read TGTGCCACCAGCAGAAGCAGCGGGGGGGCTACAGATACGCAGTATTTT.

The J gene is TRBJ1-2, the V gene TRBV28; TRBD1 matches at 7 bases. The germline CDR1 and CDR2 sequences are MDHEN and SYDVKM. J gave up 5 bases and V 4 bases, and 7 bases lay outside the gene matches. CDR3 length equals 14 residues. CDR3 in amino acids: CASSSPTGMYGYTF. CDR3 nucleotide sequence: TGTGCCAGCAGTTCCCCGACAGGGATGTATGGCTACACCTTC.

This clone appeared a few times. CDR3 sequence reads: CASSPGQGTRNEQFF. CDR3 DNA sequence: TGTGCCAGCTCACCGGGACAGGGCACCCGCAATGAGCAGTTCTTC. J is TRBJ2-1 and V is TRBV18, with TRBD1 matching over 9 bases. V gave up 3 bases and J gave up 6 bases; unmatched junction bases: 6. The germline CDR1 and CDR2 sequences are KGHSH and LQKENI. The length of the CDR3 is 15 residues.

This clone turned up a few times. This chain joins TRBV19 and TRBJ2-5, with D perhaps matching TRBD1 (6 bases). The CDR3 has 16 residues. Per germline, CDR1 LNHDA and CDR2 SQIVND (reference sequence). Deletions cut 6 bases from V and 2 bases from J, with 19 bases between. CDR3 DNA sequence: TGTGCCAGTAGAACCAGGGGCTCAACGGGGCAAGAGACCCAGTACTTC. Its protein product is CASRTRGSTGQETQYF.

This clone was seen a handful of times. V usage is TRBV19 and J usage is TRBJ1-2, with a possible D match to TRBD1 (5 bases). In germline, CDR1 is LNHDA, CDR2 SQIVND (reference sequence). The CDR3 contains 13 residues. Trimming took 6 bases from V and 4 from J, leaving 12 bases between them. The CDR3 spells CASSLIGVYGYTF. The CDR3 DNA reads as TGTGCCAGTAGCCTGATAGGGGTCTATGGCTACACCTTC. The full variable domain, completed using reference TRBV19 and TRBJ1-2, is DGGITQSPKYLFRKEGQNVTLSCEQNLNHDAMYWYRQDPGQGLRLIYYSQIVNDFQKGDIAEGYSVSREKKESFPLTVTSAQKNPTAFYLCASSLIGVYGYTFGSGTRLTVV.

The chain uses TRBV19 and TRBJ2-7, with 7 bases that match TRBD1. This CDR3 comprises 15 residues. The V segment lost 3 bases and the J segment 0 bases; nucleotides outside the gene matches: 5. From germline, CDR1 is LNHDA and CDR2 SQIVND (reference sequence). CDR3 sequence (DNA): TGTGCCAGTAGTATCGCCACAGGGGCCTCCTACGAGCAGTACTTC. Amino acid sequence: CASSIATGASYEQYF. The full variable domain, in which reference TRBV19 and TRBJ2-7 provide the parts outside the CDR3, is DGGITQSPKYLFRKEGQNVTLSCEQNLNHDAMYWYRQDPGQGLRLIYYSQIVNDFQKGDIAEGYSVSREKKESFPLTVTSAQKNPTAFYLCASSIATGASYEQYFGPGTRLTVT.

This clone was counted only a few times. This rearrangement joins TRBV6-5 to TRBJ2-7; possibly TRBD2 for D (6 bases). V dropped 0 bases and J dropped 4 bases, with 13 bases sitting between them. The CDR3 length is 15 residues. Germline CDR1 is MNHEY and CDR2 is SVGAGI. CDR3 sequence reads: CASSYSQGAGYEQYF. The CDR3 coding sequence is TGTGCCAGCAGTTACTCCCAGGGCGCGGGGTACGAGCAGTACTTC.

This chain joins TRBV29-1 and TRBJ1-5, with 9 nucleotides matching TRBD1. Germline loops: CDR1 SQVTM, CDR2 ANQGSEA. The CDR3 has 13 amino acids. V was clipped by 4 bases and J by 6 bases; unmatched bases: 4. The CDR3 here is CSVAGQGGQPQHF. CDR3 nucleotide sequence: TGCAGCGTTGCGGGACAGGGAGGTCAGCCCCAGCATTTT.

The sample holds a few counts of this clone. The chain uses TRBV4-3 and TRBJ2-7; D is unresolved. The CDR3 sequence is 15 residues long. Germline CDR1 LGHNA, CDR2 YSLEER. V lost 1 base, J lost 2 bases, and 12 bases lay in between. CDR3 DNA sequence: TGCGCCAGCAGCCAAGTCCACCAAGCTACCTACGAGCAGTACTTC. This codes for CASSQVHQATYEQYF.